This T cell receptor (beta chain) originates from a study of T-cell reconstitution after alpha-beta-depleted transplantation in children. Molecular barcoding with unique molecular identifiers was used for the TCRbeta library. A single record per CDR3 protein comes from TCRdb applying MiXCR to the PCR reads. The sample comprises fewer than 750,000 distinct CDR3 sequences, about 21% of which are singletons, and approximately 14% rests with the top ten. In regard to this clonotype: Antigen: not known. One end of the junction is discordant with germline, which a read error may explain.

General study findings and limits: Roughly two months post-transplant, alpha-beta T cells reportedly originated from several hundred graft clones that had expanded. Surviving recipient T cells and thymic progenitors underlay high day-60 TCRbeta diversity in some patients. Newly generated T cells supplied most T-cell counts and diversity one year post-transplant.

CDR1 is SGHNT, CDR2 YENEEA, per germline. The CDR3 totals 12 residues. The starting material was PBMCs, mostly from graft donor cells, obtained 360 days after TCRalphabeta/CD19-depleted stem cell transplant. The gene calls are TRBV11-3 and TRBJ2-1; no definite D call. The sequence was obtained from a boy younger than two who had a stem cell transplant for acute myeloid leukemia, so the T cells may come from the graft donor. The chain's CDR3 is CASSSSYSEQFF. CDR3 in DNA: TGTGCCAGCAGCTCCTCCTACAGTGAGCAGTTCTTC.